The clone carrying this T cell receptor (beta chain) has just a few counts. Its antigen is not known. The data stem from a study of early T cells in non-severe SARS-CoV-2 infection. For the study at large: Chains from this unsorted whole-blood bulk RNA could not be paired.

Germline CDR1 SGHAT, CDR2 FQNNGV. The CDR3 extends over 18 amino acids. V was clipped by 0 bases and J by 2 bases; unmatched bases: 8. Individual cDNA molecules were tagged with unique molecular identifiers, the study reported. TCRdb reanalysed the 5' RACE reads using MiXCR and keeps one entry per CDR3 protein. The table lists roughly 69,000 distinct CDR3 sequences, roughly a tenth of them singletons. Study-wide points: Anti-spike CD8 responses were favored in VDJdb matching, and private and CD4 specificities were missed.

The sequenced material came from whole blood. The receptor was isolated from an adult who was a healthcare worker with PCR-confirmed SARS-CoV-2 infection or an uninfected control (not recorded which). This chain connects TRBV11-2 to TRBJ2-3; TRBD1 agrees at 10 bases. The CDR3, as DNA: TGTGCCAGCAGCTTAGAATCAGGGGGGACAGGGGTCACAGATACGCAGTATTTT. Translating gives CASSLESGGTGVTDTQYF.